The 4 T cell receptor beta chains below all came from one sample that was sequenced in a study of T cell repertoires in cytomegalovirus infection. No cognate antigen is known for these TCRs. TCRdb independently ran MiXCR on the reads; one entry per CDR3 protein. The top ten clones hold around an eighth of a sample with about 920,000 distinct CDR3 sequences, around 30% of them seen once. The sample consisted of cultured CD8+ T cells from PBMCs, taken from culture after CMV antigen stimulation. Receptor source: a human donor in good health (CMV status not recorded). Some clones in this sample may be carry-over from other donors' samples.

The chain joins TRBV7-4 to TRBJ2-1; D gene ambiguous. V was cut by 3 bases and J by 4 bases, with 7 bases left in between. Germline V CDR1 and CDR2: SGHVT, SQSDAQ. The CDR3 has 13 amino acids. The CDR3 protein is CASSLPFYNEQFF. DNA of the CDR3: TGTGCCAGCAGCTTGCCCTTTTACAATGAGCAGTTCTTC.

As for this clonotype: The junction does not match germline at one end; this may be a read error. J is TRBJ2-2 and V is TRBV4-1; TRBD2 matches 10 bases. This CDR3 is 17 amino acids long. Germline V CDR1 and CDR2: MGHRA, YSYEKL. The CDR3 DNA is TGTGCCAGCAGCCAAGATATTCTAGCGGGGGTCGGAGGGGAGCTGTTTTTT. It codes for CASSQDILAGVGGELFF.

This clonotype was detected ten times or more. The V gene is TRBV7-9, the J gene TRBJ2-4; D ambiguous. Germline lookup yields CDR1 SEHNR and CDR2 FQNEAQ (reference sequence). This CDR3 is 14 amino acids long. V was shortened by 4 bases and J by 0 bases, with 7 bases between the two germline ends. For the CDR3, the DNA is TGTGCCAGCAGCTCGACCGTAGCCAAAAACATTCAGTACTTC. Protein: CASSSTVAKNIQYF. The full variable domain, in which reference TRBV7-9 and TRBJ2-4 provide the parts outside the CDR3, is DTGVSQNPRHKITKRGQNVTFRCDPISEHNRLYWYRQTLGQGPEFLTYFQNEAQLEKSRLLSDRFSAERPKGSFSTLEIQRTEQGDSAMYLCASSSTVAKNIQYFGAGTRLSVL.

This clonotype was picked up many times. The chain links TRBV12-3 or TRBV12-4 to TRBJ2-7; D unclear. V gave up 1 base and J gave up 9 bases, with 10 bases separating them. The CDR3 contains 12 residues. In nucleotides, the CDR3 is TGTGCCAGCAGTTTAGAGTTGGGCAGGCAGTACGTC. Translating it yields CASSLELGRQYV.